Below are 24 T cell receptor beta chains sequenced from a single sample in a study of identical twins. From the 5' RACE reads, TCRdb called clonotypes with MiXCR, one entry per CDR3 protein. The sample holds about 550,000 distinct CDR3 sequences, approximately 20% seen once. The same sample was also studied in work on yellow fever vaccine responses in identical twins.

The sample consisted of CD4+ T cells sorted from blood. The receptor source for this set is a woman between 18 and 29 years old in good health.

The chain links TRBV5-1 to TRBJ2-2; D not certain. Deletions cut 0 bases from V and 0 bases from J, with 9 bases between. The length of the CDR3 is 16 residues. Per the germline V gene, CDR1 is SGHRS and CDR2 is YFSETQ. The CDR3 DNA sequence: TGCGCCAGCAGCTTGGCCTTGTCCGCGAACACCGGGGAGCTGTTTTTT. Translation: CASSLALSANTGELFF.

In this sample, this clonotype turned up a few times. The chain links TRBV5-1 to TRBJ2-3; 9 bases align to TRBD2. Germline CDR1 is SGHRS and CDR2 is YFSETQ. This CDR3 region has 15 residues. V trimming: 2 bases; J trimming: 2 bases; junction bases outside the gene matches: 3. In DNA, the CDR3 is TGCGCCAGCAGCTTTAGCGGGGGTTACACAGATACGCAGTATTTT. This translates into CASSFSGGYTDTQYF.

The chain carries TRBV20-1 and TRBJ2-1, with 8 bases lining up with TRBD2. The CDR3 has 14 amino acids. The germline gives CDR1 DFQATT, CDR2 SNEGSKA (reference sequence). In nucleotides, the CDR3 is TGCAGCGCATTCGCCGAGACTAGCGCCAATGAGCAGTTCTTC. Amino acid sequence: CSAFAETSANEQFF.

CDR3 nucleotide sequence: TGTGCCAGCAGCCCGCGCCTTAATGAAAAACTGTTTTTT. It is translated as CASSPRLNEKLFF. V usage is TRBV7-2 and J usage is TRBJ1-4; no clear D. The CDR3 is made up of 13 amino acids. Germline assignment: CDR1 SGHTA and CDR2 FQGNSA. Deletions cut 5 bases from V and 4 bases from J, with 8 bases between.

This clonotype was recorded a few times. This chain links TRBV7-8 with TRBJ1-2, with unresolved D. The V and J ends lost 1 base and 4 bases respectively, with 19 bases between them. Germline CDR1 and CDR2: SGHVS and FQNEAQ. CDR3 length: 17 residues. The CDR3 DNA sequence: TGTGCCAGCAGCTTAGAGTTGGGCAAAATGGCCGGCTATGGCTACACCTTC. Translating gives CASSLELGKMAGYGYTF.

A few counts support this clonotype. The V call is TRBV12-3 or TRBV12-4, the J call TRBJ2-3; 7 positions agree with TRBD1. Trimming at V came to 7 bases and at J to 2 bases, leaving 6 bases not matched to a gene. The CDR3 sequence is 14 residues long. CDR3 region: CASTRGQITDTQYF. The CDR3 bases are TGTGCCAGCACCCGGGGACAGATCACAGATACGCAGTATTTT.

The chain carries TRBV12-3 or TRBV12-4 and TRBJ2-1, with a tentative D call TRBD2 (6 bases). This CDR3 contains 16 residues. Trimming stripped 2 bases from V and 4 bases from J, with 15 bases between. Written as DNA, the CDR3 is TGTGCCAGCAGTTTACGGCGGGAACTAGGGTACAATGAGCAGTTCTTC. Translating gives CASSLRRELGYNEQFF.

This clonotype was seen more than once but under ten times. The genes are TRBV6-1 and TRBJ2-5, with 7 bases that match TRBD1. The germline V gene encodes CDR1 MNHNS and CDR2 SASEGT. The CDR3 is made up of 14 amino acids. The V segment lost 3 bases and the J segment 5 bases; nucleotides outside the gene matches: 6. CDR3 in amino acids: CASSEGTGVETQYF. The CDR3 DNA is TGTGCCAGCAGTGAGGGTACAGGGGTGGAGACCCAGTACTTC.

J is TRBJ2-1 and V is TRBV3-1, with 8 bases identical to TRBD2. J gave up 0 bases and V 4 bases, and 11 bases lay outside the gene matches. Germline V CDR1 and CDR2: LGHDT, YNNKEL (reference sequence). This CDR3 spans 18 amino acids. The CDR3 DNA sequence: TGTGCCAGCAGCCCCCCAGCGGGGGCGCCAAGCTCCTACAATGAGCAGTTCTTC. Residues: CASSPPAGAPSSYNEQFF.

CDR3 protein: CASTTPAGAFF. In nucleotides, the CDR3 is TGTGCCAGCACCACCCCTGCGGGGGCTTTCTTT. This sequence joins TRBV12-3 or TRBV12-4 and TRBJ1-1; D is ambiguous. The CDR3 is 11 residues long. V was pared by 7 bases and J by 11 bases, with 14 bases between.

V and J are TRBV3-1 and TRBJ1-2; possible D gene TRBD1, 6 bases. CDR1 LGHDT and CDR2 YNNKEL come from the germline V gene (reference sequence). V was cut by 4 bases and J by 7 bases, with 13 bases left in between. This CDR3 comprises 13 residues. The chain's CDR3 is CASSLPGASGYTF. CDR3 nucleotide sequence: TGTGCCAGCAGCCTGCCGGGGGCTAGTGGCTACACCTTC.

This clonotype was counted only a few times. This chain connects TRBV5-1 to TRBJ2-2; possible D gene TRBD1, 5 bases. The CDR3 has 16 residues. V was trimmed by 0 bases and J by 2 bases, leaving 11 bases between them. Germline V CDR1 and CDR2: SGHRS, YFSETQ. CDR3 in amino acids: CASSLAADSNTGELFF. Written as DNA, the CDR3 is TGCGCCAGCAGCTTGGCCGCCGACAGTAACACCGGGGAGCTGTTTTTT.

This clonotype was found a few times. The chain recombines TRBV10-3 with TRBJ2-5; D not certain. Germline CDR1 reads ENHRY; CDR2 reads SYGVKD. The V end lost 2 bases, the J end lost 5 bases, and 3 bases lay between the germline ends. CDR3 length: 11 residues. The CDR3 DNA reads as TGTGCCATCAGTGAGAGGGAGACCCAGTACTTC. Residues: CAISERETQYF.

This clonotype was counted between two and nine times. This chain uses TRBV5-1 with TRBJ1-1, with 7 bases aligning to TRBD1. Unmatched junction bases numbered 7, after V lost 3 bases and J lost 5 bases. The V gene's germline CDR1 is SGHRS and CDR2 YFSETQ. This CDR3 comprises 14 residues. CDR3 region: CASSSGTVRTEAFF. The CDR3 DNA is TGCGCCAGCAGCTCCGGGACAGTGAGGACTGAAGCTTTCTTT. The entire variable domain, with the rest obtained from reference TRBV5-1 and TRBJ1-1, is as follows: KAGVTQTPRYLIKTRGQQVTLSCSPISGHRSVSWYQQTPGQGLQFLFEYFSETQRNKGNFPGRFSGRQFSNSRSEMNVSTLELGDSALYLCASSSGTVRTEAFFGQGTRLTVV.

In its sample, this clonotype was seen a few times. The genes are TRBV12-3 or TRBV12-4 and TRBJ1-1; the D is unclear. The CDR3 sequence is 14 residues long. Between the trimmed V and J ends, which lost 4 bases and 3 bases, there was a span of 12 bases. The CDR3 sequence: CASSWTAWDTEAFF. In nucleotides, the CDR3 is TGTGCCAGCAGTTGGACCGCCTGGGACACTGAAGCTTTCTTT.

The J gene is TRBJ2-5, the V gene TRBV11-2; 11 nucleotides agree with TRBD1. With 4 bases clipped from V and 4 bases from J, the junction kept 8 bases outside the gene matches. Germline assignment: CDR1 SGHAT and CDR2 FQNNGV. The CDR3 is made up of 16 amino acids. The CDR3 spells CASSWRGTGGRETQYF. The CDR3 DNA sequence: TGTGCCAGCAGCTGGCGTGGGACAGGGGGAAGAGAGACCCAGTACTTC. The variable domain in full, completed from reference TRBV11-2 and TRBJ2-5, reads EAGVAQSPRYKIIEKRQSVAFWCNPISGHATLYWYQQILGQGPKLLIQFQNNGVVDDSQLPKDRFSAERLKGVDSTLKIQPAKLEDSAVYLCASSWRGTGGRETQYFGPGTRLLVL.

This chain joins TRBV11-2 and TRBJ2-1, with 8 bases lining up with TRBD1. The length of the CDR3 is 17 residues. The ends lost 6 bases at V and 0 bases at J; junction bases unmatched: 10. Germline V CDR1 and CDR2: SGHAT, FQNNGV. CDR3 sequence reads: CASRQPGQASSYNEQFF. CDR3 nucleotide sequence: TGTGCCAGCAGACAACCGGGACAGGCGAGCTCCTACAATGAGCAGTTCTTC.

This chain uses TRBV12-3 or TRBV12-4 with TRBJ2-2; tentative D call: TRBD2 (6 bases). V was clipped by 6 bases and J by 4 bases, with 15 bases between them. The CDR3 sequence is 15 residues long. CDR3 coding DNA: TGTGCCAGCAGCCGTGGCGGGGCGGGCACCGGGGAGCTGTTTTTT. Its translation: CASSRGGAGTGELFF.

The chain links TRBV12-5 to TRBJ2-1; perhaps TRBD2 as D (6 bases). With 3 bases removed from V and 3 bases from J, the gap between germline ends came to 9 bases. The germline CDR1 and CDR2 sequences are LGHNT and FRNRAP. The CDR3 extends over 14 amino acids. The CDR3 sequence is CASGFGGLYNEQFF. As DNA, the CDR3 is TGTGCTAGTGGTTTCGGGGGACTCTACAATGAGCAGTTCTTC.

V gene TRBV7-9 combines with J gene TRBJ1-4; TRBD1 aligns across 7 bases. Losses at the gene ends were 5 bases for V and 8 bases for J; bases not matched to a gene: 8. Germline V lookup: CDR1 SEHNR, CDR2 FQNEAQ (reference sequence). This CDR3 contains 14 residues. The CDR3 DNA sequence: TGTGCCAGCAGCCTCGGGACAGTCGGCGAAAAACTGTTTTTT. Residues: CASSLGTVGEKLFF.

The V gene is TRBV12-3 or TRBV12-4, the J gene TRBJ2-3; D uncertain. V was cut by 6 bases and J by 2 bases, with 15 bases left in between. This CDR3 is 15 amino acids long. In DNA, the CDR3 is TGTGCCAGCAGGAAGACCCGGATAGACACAGATACGCAGTATTTT. Its translation is CASRKTRIDTDTQYF.

This clonotype turned up a few times. The rearrangement links TRBV6-1 to TRBJ2-1; TRBD1 aligns across 9 bases. Germline loops: CDR1 MNHNS, CDR2 SASEGT. The CDR3 totals 15 residues. The V segment lost 6 bases and the J segment 6 bases; nucleotides outside the gene matches: 9. This CDR3 is CASSLRTGVRNEQFF. For the CDR3, the DNA is TGTGCCAGCAGCCTTAGGACAGGGGTTCGCAATGAGCAGTTCTTC.

This clonotype was found a few times. The CDR3 nucleotides read TGTGCCAGCAGTTACCGGGGGCCCGGTCAGCCCCAGCATTTT. Translated: CASSYRGPGQPQHF. The chain carries TRBV6-5 and TRBJ1-5, with D possibly TRBD1 on 6 matching bases. Trimming took 2 bases from V and 6 from J, leaving 11 bases between them. The CDR3 has 14 residues. Germline CDR1 MNHEY, CDR2 SVGAGI.

V and J are TRBV7-2 and TRBJ2-4; a weak D match, TRBD2 (5 bases). The CDR3 spans 13 residues. Germline-derived CDR1 and CDR2 are SGHTA and FQGNSA. Deletions cut 4 bases from V and 6 bases from J, with 10 bases between. CDR3 coding DNA: TGTGCCAGCAGCTCGGCGAGCGGAAACATTCAGTACTTC. It encodes CASSSASGNIQYF. Full variable domain (missing parts from reference TRBV7-2 and TRBJ2-4): GAGVSQSPSNKVTEKGKDVELRCDPISGHTALYWYRQSLGQGLEFLIYFQGNSAPDKSGLPSDRFSAERTGGSVSTLTIQRTQQEDSAVYLCASSSASGNIQYFGAGTRLSVL.